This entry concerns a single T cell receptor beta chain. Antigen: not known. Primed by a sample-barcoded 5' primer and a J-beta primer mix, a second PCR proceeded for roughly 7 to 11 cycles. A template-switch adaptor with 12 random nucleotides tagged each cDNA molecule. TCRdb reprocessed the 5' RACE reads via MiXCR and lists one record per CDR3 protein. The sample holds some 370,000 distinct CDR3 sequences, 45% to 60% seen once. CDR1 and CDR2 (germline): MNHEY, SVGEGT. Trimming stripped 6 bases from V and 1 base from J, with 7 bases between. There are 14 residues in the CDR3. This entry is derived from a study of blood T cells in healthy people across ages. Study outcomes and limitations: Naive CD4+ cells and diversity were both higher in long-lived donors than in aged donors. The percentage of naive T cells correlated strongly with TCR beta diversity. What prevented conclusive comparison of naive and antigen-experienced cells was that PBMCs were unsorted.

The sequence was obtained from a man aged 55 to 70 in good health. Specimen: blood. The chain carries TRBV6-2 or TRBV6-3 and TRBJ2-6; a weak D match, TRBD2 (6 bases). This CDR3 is CASREGSGANVLTF. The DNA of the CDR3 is TGTGCCAGCAGGGAGGGTTCTGGGGCCAACGTCCTGACTTTC.